This T cell receptor beta chain was profiled in a study of blood T cell repertoires in COVID-19. Germline values: CDR1 SEHNR, CDR2 FQNEAQ (reference sequence). This CDR3 is 17 amino acids long. Trimming cost V 6 bases and J 0 bases, with 15 bases left between them. This clone was found a few times. Clones were read by immunoSEQ multiplex PCR, and TCRdb kept only the in-frame ones, dropping some. The sample records 410,000 or so clones, approximately 91% being singletons. The TCR was taken from a woman in her forties with COVID-19, enrolled during active disease. The rearrangement uses TRBV7-9 and TRBJ1-6; D is ambiguous. Material for sequencing was peripheral blood. The CDR3 nucleotides are TGTGCCAGCAGTCCAAGGTCGGGGAGCTCCTATAATTCACCCCTCCACTTT. It translates to CASSPRSGSSYNSPLHF.